The 10 T cell receptor beta chains given below trace back to one sample, sequenced in a study of T cell responses to AZD1222 COVID-19 vaccine. Data came from immunoSEQ multiplex PCR; TCRdb stores just in-frame clones and leaves some out. The sample shows approximately 96,000 clones, around 84% of them seen only once. Sequenced here: peripheral blood, sampled 28 days after the second AZD1222 dose. These TCRs come from an adult who received the AZD1222 COVID-19 vaccine.

The chain couples TRBV7-9 to TRBJ1-2; the match to TRBD1 covers 9 bases. Per germline, CDR1 SEHNR and CDR2 FQNEAQ (reference sequence). There are 16 residues in the CDR3. With 2 bases clipped from V and 8 bases from J, the junction kept 12 bases outside the gene matches. The DNA for the CDR3 is TGTGCCAGCAGCTTAAACCCGGGACAGGGTCTCTCGGGCTACACCTTC. It codes for CASSLNPGQGLSGYTF.

The gene calls are TRBV10-1 and TRBJ2-1; D may be TRBD1 (5 bases). The germline V gene encodes CDR1 WNHNN and CDR2 SYGVQD (reference sequence). The V and J ends lost 3 bases and 10 bases respectively, with 10 bases between them. The CDR3 runs to 12 residues. DNA for the CDR3: TGCGCCAGCAGTGATAGGGGCTCCGAGCAGTTCTTC. Encoded protein: CASSDRGSEQFF.

The CDR3 protein is CASSQHSGGSPGHGYTF. The CDR3 nucleotides are TGTGCCAGCAGCCAACATTCCGGCGGGTCCCCGGGGCATGGCTACACCTTC. The chain recombines TRBV3-1 (or the pseudogene TRBV3-2) with TRBJ1-2; maybe TRBD1 (5 bases). The CDR3 loop spans 17 amino acids. V was clipped by 2 bases and J by 6 bases, with 22 bases between them. The germline V gene has CDR1 LGHDT and CDR2 YNNKEL (reference sequence).

The chain has TRBV6-5 and TRBJ2-1; 8 nucleotides agree with TRBD2. This CDR3 has 16 residues. Germline CDR1 reads MNHEY; CDR2 reads SVGAGI. After removal of 4 bases from V and 6 bases from J, the junction contained 11 bases not matched to a gene. The CDR3 coding sequence is TGTGCCAGCAGTTTCGGCCCGGGACTAGGGGGCAATGAGCAGTTCTTC. It encodes CASSFGPGLGGNEQFF.

The J gene is TRBJ1-1, the V gene TRBV10-3; D might be TRBD1 (5 bases). Germline CDR1 is ENHRY and CDR2 is SYGVKD. V gave up 10 bases and J gave up 3 bases, with 15 bases separating them. CDR3 length: 13 residues. The CDR3 is CATQRGEDTEAFF. The CDR3 DNA reads TGTGCCACCCAACGGGGCGAGGACACTGAAGCTTTCTTT.

The chain is built from TRBV7-9 and TRBJ2-7, with D possibly matching TRBD2 (5 bases). The CDR3 is 14 amino acids. The germline V and J ends were trimmed by 4 bases and 3 bases, with 13 bases remaining between them. Per germline, CDR1 SEHNR and CDR2 FQNEAQ (reference sequence). The DNA of the CDR3 is TGTGCCAGCAGCTCCCGGACGGGATTCTACGAGCAGTACTTC. Its translation: CASSSRTGFYEQYF.

The chain carries TRBV6-5 and TRBJ1-1; no clear D. The CDR3 consists of 13 residues. Deletions cut 6 bases from V and 6 bases from J, with 14 bases between. Looked up from germline, CDR1 is MNHEY and CDR2 is SVGAGI. The CDR3 here is CASSWAELAEAFF. The CDR3, as DNA: TGTGCCAGCAGCTGGGCCGAGTTGGCTGAAGCTTTCTTT.

The V call is TRBV7-9, the J call TRBJ1-5; D not certain. The ends were cut back, 3 bases at V and 9 bases at J, with 6 bases in the middle. Germline CDR1 is SEHNR and CDR2 is FQNEAQ (reference sequence). The CDR3 covers 11 residues. The CDR3 DNA sequence: TGTGCCAGCAGCTTTCGTGGGCCCCAGCATTTT. Translated, it gives CASSFRGPQHF.

The CDR3 region has the DNA TGTGCCAGCAGCCAAGGCAGCGCGGGCGGTGAAAAACTGTTTTTT. Protein product: CASSQGSAGGEKLFF. The genes are TRBV3-1 (or the pseudogene TRBV3-2) and TRBJ1-4; D is unresolved. Trimming removed 1 base from V and 7 bases from J, with 13 bases in between. This CDR3 is 15 amino acids long. Per germline, CDR1 LGHDT and CDR2 YNNKEL (reference sequence).

J is TRBJ1-2 and V is TRBV28; TRBD1 is a possible D gene (6 bases). The CDR3 sequence is 15 residues long. V was pared by 6 bases and J by 1 base, with 15 bases between. Germline loops: CDR1 MDHEN, CDR2 SYDVKM. The CDR3 region is CASSLPQGGNYGYTF. The CDR3 DNA reads TGTGCCAGCAGCCTGCCCCAAGGGGGTAACTATGGCTACACCTTC.